The 31 T cell receptor beta chains below come from one sample, sequenced in a study of blood T cells in healthy people across ages. Using a J-beta primer mix together with a sample-barcoded 5' primer, a second PCR was run for about 7 to 12 cycles. In TCRdb, the 5' RACE reads were re-called with MiXCR into one record per CDR3 protein. The table records some 800,000 distinct CDR3 sequences, more than 40% of them present only once. Sequencing was carried out using blood. The source of these receptors is a man aged 60-69 years in good health.

Note on this clonotype: Sequence at one end of the junction differs from germline and may be a read error. The chain couples TRBV20-1 to TRBJ1-5; D not resolved. CDR3 length: 16 residues. Germline CDR1 DFQATT, CDR2 SNEGSKA (reference sequence). The CDR3 spells CSAREAAVLSSQPQHF. The CDR3 DNA sequence: TGCAGTGCTAGAGAGGCGGCAGTACTTAGCAGTCAGCCCCAGCATTTT.

The table lists this clonotype with a few counts. With a much larger clone just one base away, this may be a read error. The V gene is TRBV7-2, the J gene TRBJ2-1; D gene ambiguous. V lost 3 bases and J lost 2, with 5 bases in between. Germline V CDR1 and CDR2: SGHTA, FQGNSA. CDR3 length equals 13 residues. CDR3 region: CASSFGPYNEQFF. The CDR3 bases are TGTGCCAGCAGCTTCGGCCCCTACAATGAGCAGTTCTTC.

This clonotype was detected only a few times. This rearrangement joins TRBV2 to TRBJ1-1; D is unclear. The V end lost 4 bases, the J end lost 2 bases, and 8 bases lay between the germline ends. The CDR3 contains 13 residues. Germline values: CDR1 SNHLY, CDR2 FYNNEI. As DNA, the CDR3 is TGTGCCAGCAGTGCAGTGGAAAACACTGAAGCTTTCTTT. Translating gives CASSAVENTEAFF.

CDR3 sequence reads: CASSFKAQGGYYEQYF. The CDR3 DNA sequence: TGTGCCAGCAGCTTTAAAGCACAGGGGGGTTACTACGAGCAGTACTTC. The chain employs TRBV5-6 and TRBJ2-7; 8 bases fit TRBD1. CDR3 length: 16 amino acids. V dropped 2 bases and J dropped 3; count of bases not matched to a gene: 10. Germline CDR1 SGHDT, CDR2 YYEEEE.

This clonotype was seen a single time. A read error may account for a junction end that differs from germline. The V gene is TRBV4-1, the J gene TRBJ1-6; tentative D call: TRBD1 (6 bases). Looked up from germline, CDR1 is MGHRA and CDR2 is YSYEKL. The CDR3 runs to 17 residues. The CDR3 bases are TGCACCAGCAGCCAAGATTCAGTTACTACAGGGCGGGGACCCCTCCACTTT. Its protein is CTSSQDSVTTGRGPLHF.

The chain couples TRBV6-2 or TRBV6-3 to TRBJ2-1; TRBD2 matches at 12 bases. CDR1 MNHEY and CDR2 SVGEGT come from the germline V gene. The CDR3 length is 17 residues. V lost 6 bases to trimming and J lost 0 bases; unmatched junction nucleotides: 6. DNA of the CDR3: TGTGCCAGCAGCGGACTAGCGGGGAACAGCTCCTACAATGAGCAGTTCTTC. It encodes CASSGLAGNSSYNEQFF.

This clonotype showed up just a few times. The rearrangement joins TRBV7-2 to TRBJ1-4, with D maybe TRBD1 (5 bases). Germline V gives CDR1 SGHTA, CDR2 FQGNSA. The CDR3 runs 14 residues. With 3 bases removed from V and 7 bases from J, the gap between germline ends came to 12 bases. The CDR3 sequence is CASSFGRDGEKLFF. The CDR3 coding sequence is TGTGCCAGCAGCTTTGGGAGGGACGGTGAAAAACTGTTTTTT.

The chain combines TRBV3-1 with TRBJ2-7, with 8 bases identical to TRBD2. J lost 2 bases, V lost 5 bases, and 5 bases had no gene match. This CDR3 comprises 14 residues. The V gene's germline CDR1 is LGHDT and CDR2 YNNKEL (reference sequence). CDR3 residues: CASSVRGGTYEQYF. As DNA, the CDR3 is TGTGCCAGCAGCGTCCGGGGGGGGACCTACGAGCAGTACTTC.

The rearrangement links TRBV6-1 to TRBJ1-5; 9 nucleotides match TRBD1. Germline trimming cut 10 bases from V and 4 bases from J; bases unmatched to any gene: 5. The CDR3 loop spans 13 amino acids. CDR1 and CDR2 from the germline V gene are MNHNS and SASEGT. Here the CDR3 reads CANLGTGNQPQHF. CDR3 sequence (DNA): TGTGCCAACCTTGGGACAGGGAATCAGCCCCAGCATTTT.

V is TRBV20-1 and J is TRBJ2-7; TRBD2 matches 8 bases. The CDR3 runs 12 residues. CDR1 is DFQATT, CDR2 SNEGSKA, per germline (reference sequence). V trimming: 3 bases; J trimming: 7 bases; junction bases outside the gene matches: 5. CDR3 DNA sequence: TGCAGTGCTAGCGGGGGGGCCTGGGAGCAGTACTTC. As protein: CSASGGAWEQYF.

This clonotype was recorded many times. This chain links TRBV7-2 with TRBJ2-3, with 12 bases lining up with TRBD2. J lost 8 bases, V lost 0 bases, and 0 bases had no gene match. The CDR3 sequence is 14 residues long. Germline V gene data show CDR1 as SGHTA and CDR2 as FQGNSA. The CDR3 sequence is CASSLALAGGTQYF. CDR3 DNA sequence: TGTGCCAGCAGCTTAGCACTAGCGGGGGGTACGCAGTATTTT.

The rearrangement links TRBV28 to TRBJ1-1; D remains ambiguous. V was shortened by 5 bases and J by 7 bases, with 14 bases between the two germline ends. The CDR3 is 13 residues long. Germline lookup yields CDR1 MDHEN and CDR2 SYDVKM. DNA of the CDR3: TGTGCCAGCAGTGTTAAGTGGACTGATGAAGCTTTCTTT. The encoded protein is CASSVKWTDEAFF.

J is TRBJ2-5 and V is TRBV20-1; TRBD2 matches at 9 bases. Germline values: CDR1 DFQATT, CDR2 SNEGSKA (reference sequence). V lost 2 bases, J lost 2 bases, and 3 bases stayed unmatched. This CDR3 comprises 14 residues. The CDR3 bases are TGCAGTGCTAGACGCACTAGCGGGCAAGAGACCCAGTACTTC. It encodes CSARRTSGQETQYF.

This clonotype was counted a few times. This chain connects TRBV6-6 to TRBJ2-7, with unresolved D. CDR3 length: 15 residues. CDR1 and CDR2 from the germline V gene are MNHNY and SVGAGI (reference sequence). The V and J ends lost 0 bases and 0 bases respectively, with 9 bases between them. Here the CDR3 reads CASSYSDVSSYEQYF. The CDR3 region has the DNA TGTGCCAGCAGTTACTCGGATGTGAGCTCCTACGAGCAGTACTTC.

This clonotype has only one observation. This rearrangement joins TRBV5-5 to TRBJ2-1, with 9 bases identical to TRBD1. Per the germline V gene, CDR1 is SGHKS and CDR2 is YYEKEE (reference sequence). There are 14 residues in the CDR3. With 7 bases clipped from V and 8 bases from J, the junction kept 10 bases outside the gene matches. The CDR3: CASQIDRGGHEQFF. CDR3 nucleotides: TGTGCCAGCCAAATCGACAGGGGGGGACATGAGCAGTTCTTC.

The chain joins TRBV7-9 to TRBJ1-5; D not certain. Germline CDR1 and CDR2: SEHNR and FQNEAQ (reference sequence). The CDR3 covers 14 residues. V was trimmed by 5 bases and J by 1 base, leaving 9 bases between them. The CDR3: CASSPSSSNQPQHF. In DNA form, the CDR3 reads TGTGCCAGCAGCCCTAGTAGCAGCAATCAGCCCCAGCATTTT.

As concerns this clonotype: The junction departs from germline at one end; a sequencing error may be responsible. V gene TRBV5-5 combines with J gene TRBJ2-7; D unresolved. The CDR3 covers 16 residues. CDR1 is SGHKS, CDR2 YYEKEE, per germline (reference sequence). The CDR3: CAGSPTLRAGSYEQYF. CDR3 coding DNA: TGTGCCGGCAGCCCGACCCTCCGCGCTGGCTCCTACGAGCAGTACTTC.

As to this clonotype: The junction and the germline gene differ at one end; a read error may be behind it. The chain joins TRBV29-1 to TRBJ1-2; 9 positions agree with TRBD1. The germline V gene encodes CDR1 SQVTM and CDR2 ANQGSEA. This CDR3 spans 15 amino acids. CDR3 nucleotide sequence: TGCGGCGTTGAAGATAACAACAGGGGGCGGGGTGGCTACACCTTC. It specifies CGVEDNNRGRGGYTF. Supplemented by reference TRBV29-1 and TRBJ1-2, the full variable domain reads SAVISQKPSRDICQRGTSLTIQCQVDSQVTMMFWYRQQPGQSLTLIATANQGSEATYESGFVIDKFPISRPNLTFSTLTVSNMSPEDSSIYLCGVEDNNRGRGGYTFGSGTRLTVV.

The chain combines TRBV7-2 with TRBJ1-2, with D possibly matching TRBD1 (6 bases). Trimming cost V 5 bases and J 0 bases, with 19 bases left between them. CDR1 is SGHTA, CDR2 FQGNSA, per germline. The CDR3 loop spans 17 amino acids. CDR3: CASSLGGSGAPNYGYTF. The CDR3 DNA follows: TGTGCCAGCAGCCTAGGGGGGTCAGGGGCGCCTAACTATGGCTACACCTTC.

This clonotype was detected a few times. The gene calls are TRBV15 and TRBJ2-7; D is perhaps TRBD1 (6 bases). Germline V CDR1 and CDR2: LNHNV, YYDKDF (reference sequence). CDR3 size: 13 residues. V was trimmed by 3 bases and J by 5 bases, leaving 11 bases between them. In DNA, the CDR3 is TGTGCCACCAGCAGCACAGGGTACCACGAGCAGTACTTC. Protein: CATSSTGYHEQYF.

The chain couples TRBV24-1 to TRBJ1-1, with D tentatively TRBD1 (5 bases). CDR1 KGHDR and CDR2 SFDVKD come from the germline V gene. Trimming pared 2 bases from V and 4 bases from J, leaving 7 bases between. This CDR3 is 13 amino acids long. The CDR3 loop reads CATSDWRGTEAFF. In DNA, the CDR3 is TGTGCCACCAGTGATTGGAGGGGCACTGAAGCTTTCTTT.

About this clonotype: Compared with germline, one end of the junction differs, possibly owing to a read error. V and J are TRBV12-3 or TRBV12-4 and TRBJ2-5; D is ambiguous. CDR3 length: 15 amino acids. CDR3 in DNA: TGTGCCAGCAGTTTACAGTTAGCACCCCAAGAGGCCCAGTACTTC. The encoded protein is CASSLQLAPQEAQYF.

The rearrangement joins TRBV7-2 to TRBJ2-7; D is unresolved. The DNA matches TRBJ2-5 better at its end, which makes the J call doubtful. The CDR3 has 14 amino acids. Germline-derived CDR1 and CDR2 are SGHTA and FQGNSA. CDR3 DNA sequence: TGTGCCAGCAGCTTAGAACCAGCTTCGGAGACCCAGTACTTC. The encoded protein is CASSLEPASETQYF.

This clonotype was observed a handful of times. V usage is TRBV12-3 or TRBV12-4 and J usage is TRBJ2-6, with D possibly matching TRBD1 (6 bases). Trimming removed 7 bases from V and 4 bases from J, with 14 bases in between. The CDR3 totals 15 residues. This CDR3 is CASNYPGQGANVLTF. The CDR3, as DNA: TGTGCCAGCAATTATCCGGGACAAGGGGCCAACGTCCTGACTTTC.

The chain joins TRBV5-1 to TRBJ2-2; D is undetermined. The V gene's germline CDR1 is SGHRS and CDR2 YFSETQ. The CDR3 is 15 amino acids. V shed 0 bases and J shed 6 bases, with 12 bases lying between them. The CDR3: CASSLEVRIPGELFF. The CDR3 DNA is TGCGCCAGCAGCTTGGAAGTTAGAATCCCCGGGGAGCTGTTTTTT.

This clonotype has only a few counts. V and J are TRBV7-3 and TRBJ2-7, with D perhaps matching TRBD1 (5 bases). Germline assignment: CDR1 SGHTA and CDR2 FQGTGA. V was clipped by 5 bases and J by 3 bases, with 17 bases between them. This CDR3 is built from 15 residues. The CDR3 DNA reads TGTGCCAGCAGCCCCAACACAGGTTGGGACTACGAGCAGTACTTC. It is translated as CASSPNTGWDYEQYF.

This clonotype occurred many times. The chain links TRBV7-2 to TRBJ2-4, with TRBD2 matching over 11 bases. There are 17 residues in the CDR3. CDR1 and CDR2 from the germline V gene are SGHTA and FQGNSA. V trimming: 1 base; J trimming: 9 bases; junction bases outside the gene matches: 11. The chain's CDR3 is CASSLGTSGGQGAIQYF. CDR3 in DNA: TGTGCCAGCAGCTTAGGTACTAGCGGGGGCCAGGGGGCCATTCAGTACTTC.

This clonotype turned up a few times. The genes are TRBV12-3 or TRBV12-4 and TRBJ2-1; no reliable D call. The length of the CDR3 is 14 residues. Trimming removed 7 bases from V and 3 bases from J, with 13 bases in between. The CDR3 spells CASNKGGIYNEQFF. The CDR3 DNA sequence: TGTGCCAGCAACAAGGGTGGGATCTACAATGAGCAGTTCTTC.

This clonotype was counted only a few times. The gene calls are TRBV4-1 and TRBJ1-4; D is possibly TRBD1 (6 bases). This CDR3 spans 16 amino acids. V lost 1 base to trimming and J lost 2 bases, with 11 bases between them. In germline, CDR1 is MGHRA, CDR2 YSYEKL. In nucleotides, the CDR3 is TGCGCCAGCAGCCAAGGTCAGGGGAGGACTAATGAAAAACTGTTTTTT. Translation: CASSQGQGRTNEKLFF.

The chain is built from TRBV27 and TRBJ1-5; 8 bases line up with TRBD1. Trimming took 2 bases from V and 4 from J; bases not matched to a gene: 4. This CDR3 is built from 15 residues. Per the germline V gene, CDR1 is MNHEY and CDR2 is SMNVEV (reference sequence). The CDR3 region has the DNA TGTGCCAGCAGTTTAACAGGGGGGAGGAATCAGCCCCAGCATTTT. It encodes CASSLTGGRNQPQHF.

The chain employs TRBV4-3 and TRBJ2-5, with 8 bases lining up with TRBD1. Germline V gene lookup returns CDR1 LGHNA and CDR2 YSLEER. This CDR3 region has 15 residues. Trimming at V came to 2 bases and at J to 3 bases, leaving 5 bases not matched to a gene. Here the CDR3 DNA reads TGCGCCAGCAGCCAATGGACAGGGATGGAAGAGACCCAGTACTTC. Protein: CASSQWTGMEETQYF.